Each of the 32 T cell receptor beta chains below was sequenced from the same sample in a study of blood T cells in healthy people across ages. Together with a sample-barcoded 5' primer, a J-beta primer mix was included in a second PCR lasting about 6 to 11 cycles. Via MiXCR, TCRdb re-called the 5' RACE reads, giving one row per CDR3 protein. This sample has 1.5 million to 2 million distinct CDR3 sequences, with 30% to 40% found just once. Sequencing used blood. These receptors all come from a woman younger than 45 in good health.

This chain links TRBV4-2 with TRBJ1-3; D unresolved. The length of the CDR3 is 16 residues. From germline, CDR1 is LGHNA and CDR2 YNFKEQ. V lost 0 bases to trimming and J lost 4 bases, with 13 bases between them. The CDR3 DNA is TGTGCCAGCAGCCAAGATCTGGGTAAAGCAGGAAACACCATATATTTT. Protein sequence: CASSQDLGKAGNTIYF.

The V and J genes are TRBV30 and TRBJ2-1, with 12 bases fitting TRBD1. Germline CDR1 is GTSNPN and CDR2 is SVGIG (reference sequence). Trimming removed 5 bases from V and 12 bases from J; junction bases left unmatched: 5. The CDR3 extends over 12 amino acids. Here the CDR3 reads CAWGTGGVLQFF. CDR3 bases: TGTGCCTGGGGGACAGGGGGCGTCTTGCAGTTCTTC.

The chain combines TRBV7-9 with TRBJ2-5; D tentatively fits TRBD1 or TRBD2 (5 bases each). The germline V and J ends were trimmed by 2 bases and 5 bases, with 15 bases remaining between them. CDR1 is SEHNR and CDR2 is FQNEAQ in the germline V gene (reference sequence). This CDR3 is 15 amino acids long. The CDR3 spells CASSLTEGTRETQYF. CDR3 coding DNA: TGTGCCAGCAGCTTAACCGAGGGGACGAGGGAGACCCAGTACTTC.

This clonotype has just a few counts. The CDR3 bases are TGTGCCAGCAGCGCACAAACAGAAATTAACTATGGCTACACCTTC. Residues: CASSAQTEINYGYTF. The chain employs TRBV7-9 and TRBJ1-2; D unclear. The CDR3 spans 15 residues. CDR1 and CDR2 (germline): SEHNR, FQNEAQ (reference sequence). Trimming took 5 bases from V and 1 from J, leaving 14 bases between them. Supplemented by reference TRBV7-9 and TRBJ1-2, the full variable domain reads DTGVSQNPRHKITKRGQNVTFRCDPISEHNRLYWYRQTLGQGPEFLTYFQNEAQLEKSRLLSDRFSAERPKGSFSTLEIQRTEQGDSAMYLCASSAQTEINYGYTFGSGTRLTVV.

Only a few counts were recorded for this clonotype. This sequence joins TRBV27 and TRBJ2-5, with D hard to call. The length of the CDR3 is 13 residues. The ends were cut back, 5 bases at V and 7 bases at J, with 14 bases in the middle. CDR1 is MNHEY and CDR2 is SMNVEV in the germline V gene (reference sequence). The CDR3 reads CASSAAPSATQYF. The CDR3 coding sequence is TGTGCCAGCAGTGCGGCGCCCTCGGCGACCCAGTACTTC.

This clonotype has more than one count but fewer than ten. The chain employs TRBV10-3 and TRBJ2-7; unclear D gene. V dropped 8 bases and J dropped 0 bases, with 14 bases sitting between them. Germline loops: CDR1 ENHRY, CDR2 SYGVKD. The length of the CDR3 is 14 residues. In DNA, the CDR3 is TGTGCCATCCGAGACACAGTGGCCTCCTACGAGCAGTACTTC. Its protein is CAIRDTVASYEQYF.

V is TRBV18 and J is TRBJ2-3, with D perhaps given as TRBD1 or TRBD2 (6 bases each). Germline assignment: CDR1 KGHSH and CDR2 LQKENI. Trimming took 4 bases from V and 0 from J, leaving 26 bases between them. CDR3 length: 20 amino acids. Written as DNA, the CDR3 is TGTGCCAGCTCACTCCTAGGTTCCTTCGGGGGCCCCTCGAGCACAGATACGCAGTATTTT. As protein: CASSLLGSFGGPSSTDTQYF.

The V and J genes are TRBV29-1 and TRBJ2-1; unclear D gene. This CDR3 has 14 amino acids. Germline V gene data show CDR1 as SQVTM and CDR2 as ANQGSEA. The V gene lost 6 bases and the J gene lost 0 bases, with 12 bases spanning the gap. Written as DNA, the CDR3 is TGCAGCGTCCCCCAGATGAACTCCTACAATGAGCAGTTCTTC. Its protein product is CSVPQMNSYNEQFF.

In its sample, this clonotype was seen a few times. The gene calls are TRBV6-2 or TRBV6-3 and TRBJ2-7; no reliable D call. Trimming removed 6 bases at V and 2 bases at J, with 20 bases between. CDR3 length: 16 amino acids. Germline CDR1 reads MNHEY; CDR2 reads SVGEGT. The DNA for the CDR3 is TGTGCCAGCAGCTTCCTCCCGGGTTATCCTCCCTACGAGCAGTACTTC. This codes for CASSFLPGYPPYEQYF.

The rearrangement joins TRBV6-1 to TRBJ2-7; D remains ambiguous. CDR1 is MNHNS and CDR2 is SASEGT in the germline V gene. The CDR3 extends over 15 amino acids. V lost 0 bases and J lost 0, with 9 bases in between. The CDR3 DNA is TGTGCCAGCAGTGAAGCGCGCGGAACCTCCTACGAGCAGTACTTC. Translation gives CASSEARGTSYEQYF.

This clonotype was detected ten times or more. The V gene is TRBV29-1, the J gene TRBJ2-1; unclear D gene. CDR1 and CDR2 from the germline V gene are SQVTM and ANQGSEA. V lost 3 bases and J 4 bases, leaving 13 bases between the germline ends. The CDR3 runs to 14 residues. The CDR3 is CSVENQDHYNEQFF. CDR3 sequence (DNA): TGCAGCGTTGAGAATCAGGACCATTACAATGAGCAGTTCTTC.

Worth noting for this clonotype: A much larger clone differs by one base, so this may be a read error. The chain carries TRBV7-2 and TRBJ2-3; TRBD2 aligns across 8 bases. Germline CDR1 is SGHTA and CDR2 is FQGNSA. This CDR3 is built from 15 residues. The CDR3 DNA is TGTGCCAGCGGCTTAGGGACTAGGGACACAGATACGCAGTATTTT. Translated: CASGLGTRDTDTQYF.

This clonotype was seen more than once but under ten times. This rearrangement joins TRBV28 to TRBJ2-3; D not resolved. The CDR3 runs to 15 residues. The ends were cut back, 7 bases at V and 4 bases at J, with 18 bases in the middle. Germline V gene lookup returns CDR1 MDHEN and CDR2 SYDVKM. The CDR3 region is CASIPDPGVPDTQYF. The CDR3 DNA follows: TGTGCCAGCATCCCCGACCCAGGTGTCCCAGATACGCAGTATTTT.

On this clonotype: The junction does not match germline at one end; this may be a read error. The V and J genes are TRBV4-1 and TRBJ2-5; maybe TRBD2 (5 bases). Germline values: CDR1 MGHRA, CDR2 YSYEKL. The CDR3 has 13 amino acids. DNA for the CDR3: TGCGTCAGCGGACTCCTCTTGGGGGAGACCCAGTACTTC. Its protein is CVSGLLLGETQYF.

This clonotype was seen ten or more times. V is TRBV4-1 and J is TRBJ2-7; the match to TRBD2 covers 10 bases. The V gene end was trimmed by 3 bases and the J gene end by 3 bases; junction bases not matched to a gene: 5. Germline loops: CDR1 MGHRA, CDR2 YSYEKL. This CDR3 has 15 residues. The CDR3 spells CASSHVAGGYYEQYF. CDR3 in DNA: TGCGCCAGCAGCCACGTAGCGGGGGGTTACTACGAGCAGTACTTC.

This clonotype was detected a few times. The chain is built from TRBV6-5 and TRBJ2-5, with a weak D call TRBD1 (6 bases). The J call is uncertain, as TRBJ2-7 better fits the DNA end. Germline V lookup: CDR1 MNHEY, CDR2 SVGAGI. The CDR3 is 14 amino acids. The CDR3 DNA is TGTGCCAGCAGTCCTGGGGACATGACCTACGAGCAGTACTTC. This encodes CASSPGDMTYEQYF.

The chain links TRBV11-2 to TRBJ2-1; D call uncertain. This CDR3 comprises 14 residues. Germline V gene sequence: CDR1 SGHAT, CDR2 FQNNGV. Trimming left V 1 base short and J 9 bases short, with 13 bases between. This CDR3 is CASSLVVGSGEQFF. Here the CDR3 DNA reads TGTGCCAGCAGCTTAGTTGTCGGTAGTGGTGAGCAGTTCTTC.

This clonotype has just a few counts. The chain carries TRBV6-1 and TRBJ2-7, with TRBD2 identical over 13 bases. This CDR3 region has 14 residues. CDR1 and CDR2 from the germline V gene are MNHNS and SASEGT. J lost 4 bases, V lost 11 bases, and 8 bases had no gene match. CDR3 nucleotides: TGTGCCGGCGGGACTAGCGGGAAAGGTTACGAGCAGTACTTC. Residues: CAGGTSGKGYEQYF.

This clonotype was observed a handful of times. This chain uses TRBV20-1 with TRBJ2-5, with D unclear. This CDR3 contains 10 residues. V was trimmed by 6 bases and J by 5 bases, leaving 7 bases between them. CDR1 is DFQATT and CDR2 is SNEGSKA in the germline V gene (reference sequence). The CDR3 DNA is TGCAGTGCGATGAGGGAGACCCAGTACTTC. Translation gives CSAMRETQYF.

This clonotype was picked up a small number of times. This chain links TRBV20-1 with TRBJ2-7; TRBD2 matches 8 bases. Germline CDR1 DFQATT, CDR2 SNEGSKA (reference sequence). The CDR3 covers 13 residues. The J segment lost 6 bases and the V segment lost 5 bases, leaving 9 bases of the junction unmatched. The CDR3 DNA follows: TGCAGTGCTTTCCAGGGACTAGTATCCGAGCAGTACTTC. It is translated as CSAFQGLVSEQYF.

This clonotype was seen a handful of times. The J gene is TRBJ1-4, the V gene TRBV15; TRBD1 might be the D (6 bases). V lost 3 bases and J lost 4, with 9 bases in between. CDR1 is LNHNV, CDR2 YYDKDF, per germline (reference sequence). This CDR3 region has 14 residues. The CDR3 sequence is CATSSGTNNEKLFF. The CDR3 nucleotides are TGTGCCACCAGCAGCGGGACAAATAATGAAAAACTGTTTTTT. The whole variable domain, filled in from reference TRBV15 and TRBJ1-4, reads DAMVIQNPRYQVTQFGKPVTLSCSQTLNHNVMYWYQQKSSQAPKLLFHYYDKDFNNEADTPDNFQSRRPNTSFCFLDIRSPGLGDTAMYLCATSSGTNNEKLFFGSGTQLSVL.

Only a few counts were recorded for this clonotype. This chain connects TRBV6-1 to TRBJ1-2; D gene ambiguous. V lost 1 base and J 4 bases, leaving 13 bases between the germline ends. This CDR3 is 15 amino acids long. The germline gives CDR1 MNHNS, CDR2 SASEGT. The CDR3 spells CASSEGGPSVYGYTF. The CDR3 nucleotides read TGTGCCAGCAGTGAAGGGGGTCCCTCGGTCTATGGCTACACCTTC.

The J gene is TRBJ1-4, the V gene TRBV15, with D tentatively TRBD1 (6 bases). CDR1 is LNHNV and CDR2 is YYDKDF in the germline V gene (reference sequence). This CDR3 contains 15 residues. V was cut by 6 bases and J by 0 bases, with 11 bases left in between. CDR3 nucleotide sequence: TGTGCCACCAGTCGCAGGGGTGCAACTAATGAAAAACTGTTTTTT. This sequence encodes CATSRRGATNEKLFF.

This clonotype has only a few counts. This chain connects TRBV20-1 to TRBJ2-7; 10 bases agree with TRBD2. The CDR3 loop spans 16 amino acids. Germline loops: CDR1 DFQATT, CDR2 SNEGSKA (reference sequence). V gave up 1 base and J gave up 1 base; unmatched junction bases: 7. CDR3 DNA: TGCAGTGCTAGAGCGTTGGAGCGGGAGGGATCCTACGAGCAGTACTTC. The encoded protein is CSARALEREGSYEQYF.

DNA of the CDR3: TGTGCCAGCTCACCGCTGGGACAAAATGAGCAGTTCTTC. Its translation: CASSPLGQNEQFF. V is TRBV18 and J is TRBJ2-1; D might be TRBD1 (6 bases). CDR3 length equals 13 residues. The germline CDR1 and CDR2 sequences are KGHSH and LQKENI. V was shortened by 3 bases and J by 7 bases, with 10 bases between the two germline ends.

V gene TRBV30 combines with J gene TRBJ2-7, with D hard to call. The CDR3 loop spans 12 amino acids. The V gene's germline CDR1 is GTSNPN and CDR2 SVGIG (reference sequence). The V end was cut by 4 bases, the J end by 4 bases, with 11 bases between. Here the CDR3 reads CAWNLPGYEQYF. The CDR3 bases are TGTGCCTGGAACCTCCCCGGGTACGAGCAGTACTTC.

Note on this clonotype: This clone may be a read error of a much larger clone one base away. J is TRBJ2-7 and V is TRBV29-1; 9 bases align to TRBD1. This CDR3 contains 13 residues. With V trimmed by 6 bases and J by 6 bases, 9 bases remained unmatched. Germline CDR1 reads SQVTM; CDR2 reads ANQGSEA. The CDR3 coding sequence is TGCAGCGTCGCTAACAGGGGGCGACGCGAGCAGTACTTC. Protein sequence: CSVANRGRREQYF.

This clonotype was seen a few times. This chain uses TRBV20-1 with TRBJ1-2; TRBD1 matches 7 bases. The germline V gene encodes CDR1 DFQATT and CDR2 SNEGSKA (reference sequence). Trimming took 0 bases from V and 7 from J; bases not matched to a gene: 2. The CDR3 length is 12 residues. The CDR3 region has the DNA TGCAGTGCTAGAGACAGGGGGGTTGGCTACACCTTC. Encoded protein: CSARDRGVGYTF.

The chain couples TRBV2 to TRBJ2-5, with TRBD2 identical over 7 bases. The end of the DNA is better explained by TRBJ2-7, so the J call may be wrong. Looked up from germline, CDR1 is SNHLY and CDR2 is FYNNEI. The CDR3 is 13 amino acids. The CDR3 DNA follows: TGTGCCACCAAGGGCGGGGGAGCCTACGAGCAGTACTTC. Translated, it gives CATKGGGAYEQYF.

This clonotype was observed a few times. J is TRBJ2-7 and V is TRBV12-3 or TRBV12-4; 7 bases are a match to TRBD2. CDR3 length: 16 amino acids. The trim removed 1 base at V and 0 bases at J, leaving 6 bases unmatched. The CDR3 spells CASSLGGTTSSYEQYF. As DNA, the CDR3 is TGTGCCAGCAGTTTAGGCGGGACTACCAGCTCCTACGAGCAGTACTTC.

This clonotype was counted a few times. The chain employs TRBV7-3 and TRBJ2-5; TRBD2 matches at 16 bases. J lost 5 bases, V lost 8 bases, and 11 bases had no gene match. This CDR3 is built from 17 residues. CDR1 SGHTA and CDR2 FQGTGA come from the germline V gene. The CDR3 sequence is CASSGTSGGAGTETQYF. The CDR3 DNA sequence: TGTGCCAGCTCCGGGACTAGCGGGGGGGCTGGTACGGAGACCCAGTACTTC.

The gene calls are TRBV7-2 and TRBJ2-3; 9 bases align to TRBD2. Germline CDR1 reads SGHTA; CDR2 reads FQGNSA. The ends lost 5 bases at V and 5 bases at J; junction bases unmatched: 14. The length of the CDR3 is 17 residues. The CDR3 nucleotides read TGTGCCAGCAGCCCTCTGAGAAGTAGCGGGAGAGTAGATACGCAGTATTTT. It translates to CASSPLRSSGRVDTQYF.